Listed here is a single T cell receptor (beta chain). The data belong to a study of blood T cell repertoires in COVID-19. The assay was immunoSEQ multiplex PCR, and TCRdb's table has in-frame clones only and misses some. Of around 220,000 clones listed, about 90% are singletons. Trimming removed 5 bases from V and 1 base from J, with 14 bases in between. This CDR3 spans 15 amino acids. Per germline, CDR1 MDHEN and CDR2 SYDVKM. The sequence derives from a man in his forties with active or convalescent COVID-19. The genes are TRBV28 and TRBJ1-1; the D gene is possibly TRBD1 (6 bases). Sample: peripheral blood. CDR3 loop: CASSILQGANTEAFF. Here the CDR3 DNA reads TGTGCCAGCAGTATCTTACAGGGAGCGAACACTGAAGCTTTCTTT.